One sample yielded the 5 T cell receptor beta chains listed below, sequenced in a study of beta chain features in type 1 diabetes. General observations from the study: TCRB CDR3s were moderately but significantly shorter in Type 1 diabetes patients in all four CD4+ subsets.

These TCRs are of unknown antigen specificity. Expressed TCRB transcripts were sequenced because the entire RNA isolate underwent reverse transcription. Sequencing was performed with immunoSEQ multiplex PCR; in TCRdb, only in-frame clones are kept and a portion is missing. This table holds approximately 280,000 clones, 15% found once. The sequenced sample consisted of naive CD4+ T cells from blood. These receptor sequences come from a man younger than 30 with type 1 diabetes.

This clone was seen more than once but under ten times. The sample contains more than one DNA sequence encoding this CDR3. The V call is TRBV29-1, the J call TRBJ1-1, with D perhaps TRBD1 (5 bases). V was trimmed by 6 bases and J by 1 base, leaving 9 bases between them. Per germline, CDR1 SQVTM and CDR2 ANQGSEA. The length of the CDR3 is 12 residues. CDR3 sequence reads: CSVETANTEAFF. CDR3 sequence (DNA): TGCAGCGTGGAGACAGCGAACACTGAAGCTTTCTTT.

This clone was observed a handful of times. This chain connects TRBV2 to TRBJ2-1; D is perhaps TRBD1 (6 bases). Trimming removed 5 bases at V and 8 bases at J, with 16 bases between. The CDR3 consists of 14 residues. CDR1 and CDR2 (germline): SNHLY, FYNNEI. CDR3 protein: CASSYLGGADEQFF. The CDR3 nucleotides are TGTGCCAGCAGTTACCTAGGGGGAGCGGATGAGCAGTTCTTC.

As DNA, the CDR3 is TGTGCCAGCACCCGACAGGCGTCTAGCACAGATACGCAGTATTTT. The encoded protein is CASTRQASSTDTQYF. The chain links TRBV9 to TRBJ2-3, with a weak D call TRBD1 (6 bases). Trimming removed 6 bases at V and 0 bases at J, with 14 bases between. CDR1 and CDR2 (germline): SGDLS, YYNGEE. The CDR3 spans 15 residues.

CDR3 DNA: TGTGCCAGCAGCGCTAGCGGGGAAGGGGAGCAGTACTTC. Amino acid sequence: CASSASGEGEQYF. The chain links TRBV2 to TRBJ2-7; 9 positions agree with TRBD2. After removal of 6 bases from V and 7 bases from J, the junction contained 7 bases not matched to a gene. Germline V gene data show CDR1 as SNHLY and CDR2 as FYNNEI. CDR3 size: 13 residues.

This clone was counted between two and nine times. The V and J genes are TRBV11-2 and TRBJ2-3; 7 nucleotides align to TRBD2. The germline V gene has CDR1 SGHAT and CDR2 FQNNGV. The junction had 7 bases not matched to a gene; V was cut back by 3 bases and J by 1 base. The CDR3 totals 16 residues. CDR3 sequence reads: CASSFVSGGGTDTQYF. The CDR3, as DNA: TGTGCCAGCAGCTTTGTCTCGGGGGGAGGCACAGATACGCAGTATTTT. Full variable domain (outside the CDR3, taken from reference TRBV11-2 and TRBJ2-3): EAGVAQSPRYKIIEKRQSVAFWCNPISGHATLYWYQQILGQGPKLLIQFQNNGVVDDSQLPKDRFSAERLKGVDSTLKIQPAKLEDSAVYLCASSFVSGGGTDTQYFGPGTRLTVL.